The clone carrying this TCR beta chain was observed a few times. The data stem from a study of blood T cell repertoires in COVID-19. Profiled with immunoSEQ multiplex PCR; TCRdb holds only in-frame clones, not every one. This sample has about 300,000 clones, with 86% found just once. The V end was cut by 4 bases, the J end by 4 bases, with 20 bases between. Germline CDR1 and CDR2: KGHSH and LQKENI. This CDR3 has 16 amino acids. Sequencing was performed on peripheral blood. This rearrangement joins TRBV18 to TRBJ2-7; a possible D gene is TRBD1 (6 bases). The sequence came from a woman in her 50s with acute or convalescent COVID-19. CDR3 loop: CASSLTVLDSPYEQYF. The CDR3, as DNA: TGTGCCAGCTCACTAACGGTTCTGGACAGCCCGTACGAGCAGTACTTC.